This T cell receptor beta chain was found in a study of OX40 agonist ivuxolimab in advanced cancers. Germline V gene sequence: CDR1 MGHRA, CDR2 YSYEKL. The V end lost 0 bases, the J end lost 3 bases, and 11 bases lay between the germline ends. The CDR3 contains 15 residues. Using immunoSEQ multiplex PCR, the repertoire was profiled, and TCRdb retains in-frame clones only, with some absent. The repertoire holds fewer than 70,000 clones, with roughly 88% as singletons. The material sequenced was CD4+ or CD8+ T cells sorted from blood, taken in a trial of the OX40 agonist ivuxolimab. This clonotype was sampled from an adult with an advanced solid tumor such as melanoma, head and neck, liver or kidney cancer. The rearrangement uses TRBV4-1 and TRBJ2-5; D is undetermined. DNA for the CDR3: TGCGCCAGCAGCCAAGACCCCTGGTTAGAAGAGACCCAGTACTTC. Translating gives CASSQDPWLEETQYF.